Following are 20 T cell receptor beta chains from one sample sequenced in a study of T cell repertoires in cytomegalovirus infection. These TCRs are of unknown antigen specificity. Each CDR3 protein is one row after TCRdb ran MiXCR on the reads. The sample records 570,000 or so distinct CDR3 sequences, just under 40% being singletons. The material was cultured PBMCs, obtained from culture after CMV antigen stimulation. These receptors were taken from a human donor in good health (CMV status not recorded). Some clones in this sample may be carry-over from other donors' samples.

Many counts were recorded for this clonotype. The gene calls are TRBV7-2 and TRBJ2-1; the D gene is possibly TRBD2 (7 bases). The CDR3 length is 16 residues. V was trimmed by 4 bases and J by 3 bases, leaving 16 bases between them. Germline values: CDR1 SGHTA, CDR2 FQGNSA. The CDR3 DNA reads as TGTGCCAGCAGCTCAAGGTGGGGGGGCTTCTACAATGAGCAGTTCTTC. Residues: CASSSRWGGFYNEQFF.

This clonotype has just a few counts. The chain joins TRBV11-2 to TRBJ2-7; possible D gene TRBD2, 6 bases. Germline V lookup: CDR1 SGHAT, CDR2 FQNNGV. Trimming took 0 bases from V and 3 from J, leaving 15 bases between them. The CDR3 has 16 amino acids. The CDR3 reads CASSLDSGRGIYEQYF. CDR3 bases: TGTGCCAGCAGCTTAGATTCAGGACGCGGGATCTACGAGCAGTACTTC.

In its sample, this clonotype was seen a few times. This chain connects TRBV5-1 to TRBJ2-3; 10 positions match TRBD2. J lost 0 bases, V lost 2 bases, and 3 bases had no gene match. In germline, CDR1 is SGHRS, CDR2 YFSETQ. This CDR3 comprises 16 residues. The chain's CDR3 is CASSFLAGASTDTQYF. The CDR3 DNA follows: TGCGCCAGCAGCTTCCTAGCGGGGGCTAGCACAGATACGCAGTATTTT.

The gene calls are TRBV7-8 and TRBJ1-1, with D maybe TRBD1 (5 bases). Trimming took 0 bases from V and 3 from J, leaving 11 bases between them. The CDR3 runs 15 residues. Germline V gene lookup returns CDR1 SGHVS and CDR2 FQNEAQ. In nucleotides, the CDR3 is TGTGCCAGCAGCTTAGCGCGCAGGGATGACACTGAAGCTTTCTTT. This translates into CASSLARRDDTEAFF.

The V call is TRBV6-6, the J call TRBJ2-3, with D perhaps TRBD2 (6 bases). Trimming took off 6 bases at V and 4 bases at J, with 14 bases between the two ends. The CDR3 covers 14 residues. Germline CDR1 is MNHNY and CDR2 is SVGAGI (reference sequence). The CDR3 coding sequence is TGTGCCAGCAGGCGACTAGACCCCGCAGATACGCAGTATTTT. This sequence encodes CASRRLDPADTQYF.

The V and J genes are TRBV7-2 and TRBJ1-2; D gene unclear. The CDR3 has 13 amino acids. Germline-derived CDR1 and CDR2 are SGHTA and FQGNSA. V was trimmed by 7 bases and J by 3 bases, leaving 12 bases between them. The CDR3 spells CASTFSSDYGYTF. In nucleotides, the CDR3 is TGTGCCAGCACCTTTAGTAGTGACTATGGCTACACCTTC.

The CDR3 coding sequence is TGTGCCAGTAGTATAGCTCAGGGACAGGCCAAGAACACTGAAGCTTTCTTT. It specifies CASSIAQGQAKNTEAFF. This chain links TRBV19 with TRBJ1-1; TRBD1 matches at 8 bases. J gave up 1 base and V 1 base, and 8 bases lay outside the gene matches. Germline CDR1 reads LNHDA; CDR2 reads SQIVND (reference sequence). The CDR3 is 17 amino acids.

This clonotype was observed a handful of times. The rearrangement joins TRBV7-2 to TRBJ1-1, with D possibly matching TRBD1 (6 bases). Trimming shortened V by 0 bases and J by 3 bases, and 8 bases separated the two germline ends. CDR3 size: 14 residues. The germline gives CDR1 SGHTA, CDR2 FQGNSA. CDR3 loop: CASSLARTDTEAFF. Here the CDR3 DNA reads TGTGCCAGCAGCTTAGCTAGGACAGACACTGAAGCTTTCTTT. The full variable domain, its missing parts supplied by reference TRBV7-2 and TRBJ1-1, is GAGVSQSPSNKVTEKGKDVELRCDPISGHTALYWYRQSLGQGLEFLIYFQGNSAPDKSGLPSDRFSAERTGGSVSTLTIQRTQQEDSAVYLCASSLARTDTEAFFGQGTRLTVV.

V and J are TRBV4-1 and TRBJ2-1; TRBD2 matches at 16 bases. There are 18 residues in the CDR3. The germline gives CDR1 MGHRA, CDR2 YSYEKL. The V and J ends lost 8 bases and 3 bases, in that order; junction bases with no gene match: 10. CDR3: CASSSGLAGGPLYNEQFF. DNA of the CDR3: TGCGCCAGCTCCTCGGGACTAGCGGGAGGGCCCCTCTACAATGAGCAGTTCTTC.

V gene TRBV11-3 combines with J gene TRBJ1-2; D remains ambiguous. Deletions cut 0 bases from V and 2 bases from J, with 10 bases between. From germline, CDR1 is SGHNT and CDR2 YENEEA. The CDR3 is 15 amino acids. As DNA, the CDR3 is TGTGCCAGCAGCTTAGATAGGAAGGTCAACTATGGCTACACCTTC. Its translation is CASSLDRKVNYGYTF.

V gene TRBV6-2 or TRBV6-3 combines with J gene TRBJ2-4; 7 bases fit TRBD1. V dropped 8 bases and J dropped 4; count of bases not matched to a gene: 8. CDR1 MNHEY and CDR2 SVGEGT come from the germline V gene. This CDR3 has 14 residues. The CDR3 region has the DNA TGTGCCAGCTCTTCCGGGACAGCAAAAAACATTCAGTACTTC. Translation gives CASSSGTAKNIQYF.

This chain joins TRBV2 and TRBJ1-6; no reliable D call. Germline V gives CDR1 SNHLY, CDR2 FYNNEI. The V and J ends lost 6 bases and 6 bases respectively, with 6 bases between them. The CDR3 consists of 12 residues. The CDR3 protein is CASRPSNSPLHF. CDR3 sequence (DNA): TGTGCCAGCAGACCCAGTAATTCACCCCTCCACTTT.

This sequence joins TRBV6-1 and TRBJ1-2, with 8 bases aligning to TRBD1. The V gene's germline CDR1 is MNHNS and CDR2 SASEGT. CDR3 size: 14 residues. Trimming took 5 bases from V and 4 from J; bases not matched to a gene: 6. This CDR3 reads CASSKVTGAYGYTF. The CDR3, as DNA: TGTGCCAGCAGTAAAGTGACAGGGGCCTATGGCTACACCTTC.

There are a few counts of this clonotype. The chain recombines TRBV5-4 with TRBJ2-5, with a possible D match to TRBD1 (5 bases). V lost 3 bases and J 1 base, leaving 16 bases between the germline ends. From germline, CDR1 is SGHNT and CDR2 YYREEE (reference sequence). This CDR3 spans 16 amino acids. The CDR3 DNA follows: TGTGCCAGCAGCTCTGCTCCCAGGGCACGCCAAGAGACCCAGTACTTC. As protein: CASSSAPRARQETQYF.

This clonotype was detected only a few times. The V gene is TRBV7-2, the J gene TRBJ2-2, with 9 bases identical to TRBD2. The germline gives CDR1 SGHTA, CDR2 FQGNSA. Germline trimming cut 2 bases from V and 5 bases from J; bases unmatched to any gene: 9. The CDR3 runs to 17 residues. The chain's CDR3 is CASSLFAGGPETGELFF. DNA of the CDR3: TGTGCCAGCAGCTTATTTGCGGGGGGGCCGGAAACCGGGGAGCTGTTTTTT.

V gene TRBV7-9 combines with J gene TRBJ1-1; D perhaps matches TRBD1 (6 bases). Germline V gene sequence: CDR1 SEHNR, CDR2 FQNEAQ (reference sequence). V was cut by 0 bases and J by 1 base, with 9 bases left in between. The CDR3 runs 15 residues. CDR3 coding DNA: TGTGCCAGCAGCTTAGCGCAGACAGGGAACACTGAAGCTTTCTTT. Its protein is CASSLAQTGNTEAFF.

This clonotype was seen a handful of times. The gene calls are TRBV7-6 and TRBJ2-1, with 16 nucleotides matching TRBD2. Germline V gene sequence: CDR1 SGHVS, CDR2 FNYEAQ. Unmatched junction bases numbered 4, after V lost 4 bases and J lost 4 bases. The CDR3 spans 17 residues. The CDR3 DNA follows: TGTGCCAGCAGCTCACCGGGACTAGCGGGAGGGTACAATGAGCAGTTCTTC. Amino acids: CASSSPGLAGGYNEQFF.

The gene calls are TRBV10-3 and TRBJ2-1; D gene uncertain. Trimming cost V 0 bases and J 7 bases, with 16 bases left between them. The CDR3 is made up of 16 amino acids. The germline CDR1 and CDR2 sequences are ENHRY and SYGVKD. As DNA, the CDR3 is TGTGCCATCAGTGAGTCCGCGCTCCGGGTTAGGAATGAGCAGTTCTTC. Its translation: CAISESALRVRNEQFF.

Only a few counts were recorded for this clonotype. The chain has TRBV12-3 or TRBV12-4 and TRBJ1-6, with D uncertain. CDR3 length: 12 amino acids. V lost 7 bases, J lost 9 bases, and 10 bases lay in between. The CDR3 is CASTNGVSPLHF. CDR3 sequence (DNA): TGTGCCAGCACCAACGGCGTTTCACCCCTCCACTTT.

In this sample, this clonotype turned up a few times. This rearrangement joins TRBV7-9 to TRBJ2-1; 10 positions match TRBD1. The CDR3 totals 18 residues. The germline CDR1 and CDR2 sequences are SEHNR and FQNEAQ (reference sequence). After removal of 4 bases from V and 2 bases from J, the junction contained 11 bases not matched to a gene. CDR3 loop: CASSSIRTGGLTYNEQFF. The CDR3 nucleotides are TGTGCCAGCAGCTCAATTCGGACAGGGGGGTTGACCTACAATGAGCAGTTCTTC.